This TCR beta chain was captured in a study of RUNX1 and TCR beta rearrangement in T-cell leukemia (dated by TCRdb to about 2020). Notes on the research overall: The comparison of TCR beta rearrangements and CDR3 junctions set 13 to 15 T-ALLs carrying mono-allelic acquired RUNX1 mutations against over 9 T-ALLs that were RUNX1 wildtype. The multicentric trials were GRAALL-2003, along with GRAALL-2005. The maturation arrest stages of RUNX1-mutated T-ALLs were more diverse, with some cases arrested before the onset of TCR beta rearrangement. Genomic DNA was subjected to EuroClonality multiplex PCR, after which TCR rearrangements were assessed by Genescan analysis. An earlier study had established the RUNX1 mutation status of the T-ALL cases. TCR beta rearrangements in human T-ALL were analyzed for comparison with results obtained from a Runx1 knockout mouse model. RUNX1 wildtype T-ALLs were selected to carry at least incomplete clonal TCR beta rearrangements, enabling D1 versus D2 segment comparison. In the mutated group, all RUNX1 mutations were heterozygous, with fewer than eleven located in the Runt homology domain and a few in the transactivation domain. The RUNX1 wildtype T-ALLs were matched on an immature maturation arrest stage, which was defined as the absence of cytoplasmic or surface TCR beta protein.

This clonotype is deemed large (0.1 to 1%). Its antigen remains unidentified. No base quality information exists; no much larger clone differs at one position. For oncotyping and quantification of minimal residual disease, T-ALL samples were taken at diagnosis from children and adults treated according to protocol. The CDR1 and CDR2 encoded by the germline V gene are SGHTA and FQGNSA. V gives up 5 bases and J gives up 0 bases, and the segment between their germline ends measures 11 bases. Spanning cysteine to phenylalanine, the CDR3 consists of 15 amino acids. Here the CDR3 DNA is all that survives: 45 bases in frame from base 1. Overall study results and their limits: The number of available clonal rearrangements was too small to assess TCR beta CDR3 length or D segment truncation in T-ALLs. TCR beta J1 cluster usage was similar between RUNX1-mutated and wildtype T-ALLs, with no significant difference. Among T-ALL clonal rearrangements, TCR beta D1 segment usage was 83% in the RUNX1-mutated group and about 60% in the wildtype group, a difference that was not significant. A smaller share of RUNX1-mutated T-ALLs had clonal TCR beta rearrangements (around 58%) than has been reported for T-ALL in general (over 80%).

Library prep was done by PCR. Sequencing was carried out with an Illumina MiSeq. TCR beta DJ and VDJ rearrangements were characterized by next generation amplicon sequencing. As for the authors' bioinformatics: Amplicon sequencing data were analyzed with the Vidjil software to identify clonal TCR beta rearrangements. TCR beta rearrangement characteristics of the RUNX1-mutated and wildtype groups were compared using two-tailed Fisher exact tests. The public reads were run again by TCRdb, first through fastp at Q25 and then through MiXCR, and only productive beta chains were kept. Records with the same CDR3 protein are collapsed into one entry carrying the most frequent genes and DNA. TCRdb's processing, not the study's, gives the V and J calls here. Counted in this sample were roughly 290 distinct CDR3 sequences; around 32% of them appeared once. Roughly two fifths of the sample belongs to the ten largest clones.

Material for sequencing was blood. The TCR originated in a male donor with T-cell acute lymphoblastic leukemia. The V and J genes are TRBV7-2 and TRBJ1-5; no D gene is confidently identified. The CDR3 has the sequence CASSPEGSSNQPQHF. Here is the DNA: TGTGCCAGCAGCCCGGAGGGTTCTAGCAATCAGCCCCAGCATTTT. The full variable domain, with segments outside the CDR3 supplied by the reference TRBV7-2 and TRBJ1-5 proteins, appears as GAGVSQSPSNKVTEKGKDVELRCDPISGHTALYWYRQSLGQGLEFLIYFQGNSAPDKSGLPSDRFSAERTGGSVSTLTIQRTQQEDSAVYLCASSPEGSSNQPQHFGDGTRLSIL.